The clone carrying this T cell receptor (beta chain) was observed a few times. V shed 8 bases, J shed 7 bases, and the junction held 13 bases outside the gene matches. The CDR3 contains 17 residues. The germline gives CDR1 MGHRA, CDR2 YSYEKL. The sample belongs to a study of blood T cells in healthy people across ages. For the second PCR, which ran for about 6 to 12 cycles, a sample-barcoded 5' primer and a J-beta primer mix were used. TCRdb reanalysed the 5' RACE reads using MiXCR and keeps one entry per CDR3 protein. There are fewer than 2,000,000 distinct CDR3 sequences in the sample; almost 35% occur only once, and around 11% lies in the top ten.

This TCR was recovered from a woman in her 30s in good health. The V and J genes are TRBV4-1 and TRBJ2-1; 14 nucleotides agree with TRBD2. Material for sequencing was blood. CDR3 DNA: TGCGCCAGCCGGACACTGACTAGCGGGAGGGCTAGGAATGAGCAGTTCTTC. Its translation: CASRTLTSGRARNEQFF.